The TCR beta chain under discussion was sequenced for a study of blood T cell repertoires in COVID-19 (dated by TCRdb to the early 2020s). Turning to the overall study: Samples from collaborators originated in the United States, Italy and Spain and spanned both the acute and convalescent phases of COVID-19. The prospective study material was composed of cDNA or gDNA derived from T cells, B-cell-depleted T cells, or PBMCs. Deeply sampled blood TCRbeta repertoires from subjects exposed to, actively infected with, or recovered from COVID-19 were included in the dataset. A freely available public database, intended as a resource for researchers studying the immune response to SARS-CoV-2, is where the repertoires were released. Samples came from the ongoing ImmuneRACE study (first 160 participants) plus 1,254 subjects from 6 global collaborators. Sample metadata almost always included a de-identified subject ID, COVID-19 status, age in years and sex. Where HLA class I and class II types were available, the types were taken from metadata supplied by the sample provider, not from assay-based typing. Findings and caveats that apply to the study as a whole: Clinical and demographic metadata were provided uncurated, with the amount varying by source and participant.

From a lookup of the germline V gene, CDR1 and CDR2 are SNHLY and FYNNEI. The CDR3 has 14 amino acids, counting the end cysteine and phenylalanine. Only the CDR3 DNA is retained, 42 bases long and in frame from the first base. Unmatched junction bases come to 5, with V trimmed by 4 bases and J by 5 bases. The immunoSEQ Assay, a bias-controlled multiplex PCR, was used to amplify TCRbeta CDR3 regions from genomic DNA. As for the original processing: The number of nucleated cells in each sample was estimated by amplification of reference gene primers within the assay. To quantify the absolute abundance of each unique TCRbeta CDR3 rearrangement, sequence reads were collapsed and filtered. For each sample, productive Simpson clonality was calculated by taking the square root of Simpson's diversity index across productive rearrangements. The source is immuneACCESS, and TCRdb retained only in-frame sequences with V and J called. Part of the clones is not carried over; for the studies checked, unresolved V genes explain less than half of this, and the remainder is unexplained. V, J and clone size are those of that table, while D and trimming were read from the DNA. The sample data list 170,000 or so clones, and 83% of these were observed just once. About 1.5% of the sample belongs to the ten largest clones.

Details on this clone: Its antigen has not been determined. There are no base qualities to consult, and no much larger clone falls within one base.

Whole blood was collected in K2EDTA tubes by collaborating institutions according to the institutions' own protocols. Collaborator samples were shipped for TCRbeta analysis as frozen whole blood, isolated PBMCs, or DNA extracted from either sample type. This TCR came from a human donor in a cohort sampled during active COVID-19. This chain is built from TRBV2 and TRBJ1-5, and 7 bases in between align with TRBD1. Source material: peripheral blood. The CDR3 sequence is CASSAQGSYQPQHF. The nucleotide sequence is TGTGCCAGCAGTGCACAGGGGTCATATCAGCCCCAGCATTTT.